This T cell receptor beta chain was recorded in a study of T cell responses to AZD1222 COVID-19 vaccine. Study results and limitations: Most donors were white British, females outnumbered males, and clonal diversity was possibly underestimated. Repertoire sampling was restricted to post-peak T cell response timepoints. Among vaccine-associated CD4 TCRs, coverage spanned spike, with dominance at 160-218 and 743-854.

Regarding this clone: The antigen is undetermined.

Clones were read by immunoSEQ multiplex PCR, and TCRdb kept only the in-frame ones, dropping some. The table has approximately 180,000 clones, over 85% seen once; the top ten hold under 1.1%. CDR3 length: 12 amino acids. CDR1 is SGHNT and CDR2 is YYREEE in the germline V gene (reference sequence). V lost 0 bases and J lost 11, with 11 bases in between. The sequence derives from an adult who received the MenACWY meningococcal vaccine as a control. The gene calls are TRBV5-4 and TRBJ1-1; no definite D call. Specimen: peripheral blood, collected 28 days after the second dose of the MenACWY control vaccine. The DNA of the CDR3 is TGTGCCAGCAGCTTGGAAGTAGGTTGGGCTTTCTTT. It codes for CASSLEVGWAFF.